Below are 15 T cell receptor beta chains sequenced from a single sample in a study of blood T cell repertoires in COVID-19. Measured with immunoSEQ multiplex PCR; TCRdb has only the in-frame clones, and not every one. The repertoire includes around 35,000 clones, 70% to 90% of them detected once, and about 10% sits in the top ten. Sequenced: peripheral blood. The receptors derive from a man aged 55 to 70 with active COVID-19.

The rearrangement joins TRBV18 to TRBJ2-7; no firm D call. CDR1 and CDR2 from the germline V gene are KGHSH and LQKENI. This CDR3 is built from 14 residues. The V and J ends lost 3 bases and 4 bases respectively, with 13 bases between them. The CDR3 sequence: CASSPVRDKYEQYF. As DNA, the CDR3 is TGTGCCAGCTCACCGGTAAGAGATAAGTACGAGCAGTACTTC.

The CDR3: CASSLGTGGDQPQHF. The CDR3 bases are TGTGCCAGCAGCCTCGGGACAGGGGGCGATCAGCCCCAGCATTTT. The gene calls are TRBV28 and TRBJ1-5, with 12 bases aligning to TRBD1. Germline V gene data show CDR1 as MDHEN and CDR2 as SYDVKM. The CDR3 length is 15 residues. Germline trimming cut 6 bases from V and 5 bases from J; bases unmatched to any gene: 5. Filled out from reference TRBV28 and TRBJ1-5, the complete variable domain reads DVKVTQSSRYLVKRTGEKVFLECVQDMDHENMFWYRQDPGLGLRLIYFSYDVKMKEKGDIPEGYSVSREKKERFSLILESASTNQTSMYLCASSLGTGGDQPQHFGDGTRLSIL.

V gene TRBV9 combines with J gene TRBJ1-4; 10 bases fit TRBD1. Per germline, CDR1 SGDLS and CDR2 YYNGEE. CDR3 length equals 15 residues. J lost 7 bases, V lost 4 bases, and 7 bases had no gene match. The CDR3 DNA sequence: TGTGCCAGCAGCCCCTGGGACAGGGGCGGTGAAAAACTGTTTTTT. Amino acid sequence: CASSPWDRGGEKLFF.

This sequence joins TRBV11-2 and TRBJ2-7; D may be TRBD2 (6 bases). The CDR3 is made up of 19 amino acids. Trimming took off 4 bases at V and 3 bases at J, with 28 bases between the two ends. Germline-derived CDR1 and CDR2 are SGHAT and FQNNGV. In DNA form, the CDR3 reads TGTGCCAGCAGCTCGCGGTGGAAGAAAAGACTAGTCAATAACTACGAGCAGTACTTC. This gives the protein CASSSRWKKRLVNNYEQYF.

The J gene is TRBJ2-5, the V gene TRBV7-9; D not certain. V lost 5 bases and J 5 bases, leaving 6 bases between the germline ends. The V gene's germline CDR1 is SEHNR and CDR2 FQNEAQ (reference sequence). CDR3 length: 11 amino acids. The CDR3 spells CASSHAETQYF. DNA for the CDR3: TGTGCCAGCAGCCACGCGGAGACCCAGTACTTC.

This chain uses TRBV11-1 with TRBJ2-7, with TRBD2 matching over 11 bases. Germline V gene lookup returns CDR1 SGHAT and CDR2 FQDESV (reference sequence). Trimming at V came to 5 bases and at J to 4 bases, leaving 7 bases not matched to a gene. The CDR3 length is 15 residues. In DNA, the CDR3 is TGTGCCAGCAGCCCAGGGGGACTAGCGGCTTACGAGCAGTACTTC. Its protein is CASSPGGLAAYEQYF.

This sequence joins TRBV27 and TRBJ2-6; tentative D call: TRBD1 (6 bases). CDR1 and CDR2 (germline): MNHEY, SMNVEV (reference sequence). CDR3 length: 14 amino acids. Trimming removed 5 bases from V and 5 bases from J, with 10 bases in between. This CDR3 reads CASSHDRRANVLTF. CDR3 bases: TGTGCCAGCAGTCATGACAGGCGGGCCAACGTCCTGACTTTC.

A single count supports this clone. This rearrangement joins TRBV6-6 to TRBJ2-5; no firm D call. CDR1 and CDR2 from the germline V gene are MNHNY and SVGAGI (reference sequence). This CDR3 is built from 10 residues. Trimming left V 8 bases short and J 4 bases short, with 5 bases between. The CDR3 is CASSRETQYF. CDR3 DNA sequence: TGTGCCAGCTCCCGAGAGACCCAGTACTTC.

The chain recombines TRBV6-6 with TRBJ1-1; 7 nucleotides align to TRBD1. The junction had 9 bases not matched to a gene; V was cut back by 7 bases and J by 4 bases. CDR3 length: 14 residues. Germline V gene data show CDR1 as MNHNY and CDR2 as SVGAGI (reference sequence). CDR3 sequence: CASIPIGGRTEAFF. DNA for the CDR3: TGTGCCAGCATTCCTATAGGGGGCCGCACTGAAGCTTTCTTT.

The rearrangement links TRBV6-5 to TRBJ2-7; D is unresolved. This CDR3 spans 13 amino acids. Trimming took 8 bases from V and 2 from J, leaving 13 bases between them. Germline V gives CDR1 MNHEY, CDR2 SVGAGI. The chain's CDR3 is CASGREQPYEQYF. As DNA, the CDR3 is TGTGCCAGCGGCCGTGAACAGCCCTACGAGCAGTACTTC.

This clone was detected a few times. V and J are TRBV19 and TRBJ2-6; D not resolved. Trimming stripped 7 bases from V and 1 base from J, with 8 bases between. Germline loops: CDR1 LNHDA, CDR2 SQIVND (reference sequence). The CDR3 spans 14 residues. CDR3 sequence: CASIGKSGANVLTF. In nucleotides, the CDR3 is TGTGCCAGTATCGGTAAATCTGGGGCCAACGTCCTGACTTTC.

V is TRBV9 and J is TRBJ2-7, with TRBD1 as a possible D gene (6 bases). V was shortened by 2 bases and J by 3 bases, with 12 bases between the two germline ends. CDR1 and CDR2 from the germline V gene are SGDLS and YYNGEE. The CDR3 totals 14 residues. The CDR3 coding sequence is TGTGCCAGCAGCGTTTACCCGGACAGCTACGAGCAGTACTTC. Protein product: CASSVYPDSYEQYF.

This chain connects TRBV20-1 to TRBJ1-5; possibly TRBD1 for D (5 bases). The V and J ends lost 3 bases and 5 bases respectively, with 11 bases between them. Looked up from germline, CDR1 is DFQATT and CDR2 is SNEGSKA (reference sequence). This CDR3 is 13 amino acids long. The CDR3 coding sequence is TGCAGTGCTAGTCCACCGGGGGATCAGCCCCAGCATTTT. It codes for CSASPPGDQPQHF.

The chain joins TRBV24-1 to TRBJ2-3; 10 positions match TRBD2. The trim removed 4 bases at V and 3 bases at J, leaving 9 bases unmatched. The CDR3 is made up of 17 amino acids. Germline CDR1 and CDR2: KGHDR and SFDVKD. The CDR3 sequence: CATSEGGSGRITDTQYF. CDR3 sequence (DNA): TGTGCCACCAGTGAGGGGGGTAGCGGGAGGATAACAGATACGCAGTATTTT.

The chain links TRBV19 to TRBJ2-5; D is possibly TRBD1 (5 bases). This CDR3 region has 14 residues. The germline V and J ends were trimmed by 5 bases and 4 bases, with 14 bases remaining between them. Germline CDR1 reads LNHDA; CDR2 reads SQIVND (reference sequence). For the CDR3, the DNA is TGTGCCAGTAGTGATATGGGGCTTGGAGAGACCCAGTACTTC. Its translation: CASSDMGLGETQYF.